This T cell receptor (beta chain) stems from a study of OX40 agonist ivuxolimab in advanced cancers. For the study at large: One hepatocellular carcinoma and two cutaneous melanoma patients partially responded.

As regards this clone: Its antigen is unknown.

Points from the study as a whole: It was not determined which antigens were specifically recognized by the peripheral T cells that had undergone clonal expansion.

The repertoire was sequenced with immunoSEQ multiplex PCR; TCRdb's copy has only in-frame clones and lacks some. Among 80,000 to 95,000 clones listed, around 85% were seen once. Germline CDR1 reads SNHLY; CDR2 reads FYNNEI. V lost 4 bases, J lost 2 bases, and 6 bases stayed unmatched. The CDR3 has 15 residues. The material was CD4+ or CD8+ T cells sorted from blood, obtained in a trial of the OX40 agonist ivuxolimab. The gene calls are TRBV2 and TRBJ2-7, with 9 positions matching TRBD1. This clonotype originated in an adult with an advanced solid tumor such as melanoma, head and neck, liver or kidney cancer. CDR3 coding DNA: TGTGCCAGCAGTGGAAACCGGGACAGGGCCTACGAGCAGTACTTC. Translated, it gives CASSGNRDRAYEQYF.